This is a list of T cell receptor beta chains from one sample in a study of hypomethylating agent response in myelodysplastic syndrome. Measured with immunoSEQ multiplex PCR; TCRdb has only the in-frame clones, and not every one. Here the sample spans 4,000 to 5,500 clones, about 80% being singletons. Specimen: bone marrow, collected before or after starting hypomethylating agent treatment for myelodysplastic syndrome (not recorded which). Receptors originate from a human donor with myelodysplastic syndrome. Both conserved end residues are part of each CDR3. The D gene is left open where the match is weak. Clone sizes are given selectively: once, few, many, or a class where the clone is expanded.

V gene	clone size	D gene	J gene	CDR3 protein	CDR3 DNA
TRBV9	large	TRBD2	TRBJ2-7	CASSLQATSGGALYEQYF	TGTGCCAGCAGCCTCCAGGCCACTAGCGGGGGGGCGTTGTACGAGCAGTACTTC
TRBV27	NA	NA	TRBJ2-7	CASSTQGHYEQYF	TGTGCCAGCAGTACGCAGGGCCACTACGAGCAGTACTTC
TRBV7-6	NA	NA	TRBJ2-7	CASSSTEHYEQYF	TGTGCCAGCAGCTCGACAGAACACTACGAGCAGTACTTC
TRBV7-9	NA	NA	TRBJ1-2	CASIPWAAEVYGYTF	TGTGCCAGCATTCCCTGGGCGGCGGAAGTCTATGGCTACACCTTC
TRBV11-1	NA	NA	TRBJ1-1	CASSREGMNTEAFF	TGTGCCAGCAGCCGCGAGGGTATGAACACTGAAGCTTTCTTT
TRBV6-4	NA	TRBD2	TRBJ2-4	CASSDGTTNIQYF	TGTGCCAGCAGTGACGGGACTACAAACATTCAGTACTTC
TRBV19	NA	NA	TRBJ2-7	CASSISLAAEQYF	TGTGCCAGTAGTATTTCCCTGGCGGCCGAGCAGTACTTC
TRBV19	NA	TRBD1	TRBJ1-6	CASSRTGPNSPLHF	TGTGCCAGTAGCAGGACAGGACCTAACTCACCCCTCCACTTT
TRBV4-3	NA	NA	TRBJ2-2	CASSQDFANAGELFF	TGCGCCAGCAGCCAAGATTTCGCTAACGCCGGGGAGCTGTTTTTT
TRBV15	NA	NA	TRBJ1-5	CATSRGDSYNQPQHF	TGTGCCACCAGCAGAGGCGACAGCTACAATCAGCCCCAGCATTTT
TRBV5-8	NA	NA	TRBJ1-5	CASSLNQPQHF	TGTGCCAGCAGCCTTAATCAGCCCCAGCATTTT
TRBV5-4	NA	NA	TRBJ2-3	CASSLAPTDTQYF	TGTGCCAGCAGCTTGGCCCCCACAGATACGCAGTATTTT
TRBV4-2	NA	TRBD1	TRBJ2-7	CASSQDIGGGSEQYF	TGTGCCAGCAGCCAAGATATAGGGGGCGGAAGCGAGCAGTACTTC
TRBV15	once	TRBD1	TRBJ2-5	CATSPRDRGRRLFQETQYF	TGTGCCACCAGCCCCCGGGACAGGGGGCGAAGGCTGTTCCAAGAGACCCAGTACTTC
TRBV4-3	NA	NA	TRBJ2-1	CASSSGPGVYNEQFF	TGCGCCAGCAGCTCCGGGCCAGGGGTTTACAATGAGCAGTTCTTC
TRBV19	NA	NA	TRBJ1-5	CARNGQLSNQPQHF	TGTGCCCGGAATGGGCAGCTAAGTAATCAGCCCCAGCATTTT
TRBV7-2	NA	NA	TRBJ2-2	CASSLDTGELFF	TGTGCCAGCAGCTTAGACACCGGGGAGCTGTTTTTT
TRBV11-3	NA	TRBD2	TRBJ2-5	CASSRGGNLETQYF	TGTGCCAGCAGCCGGGGGGGGAACTTAGAGACCCAGTACTTC
TRBV5-4	NA	NA	TRBJ1-2	CASSPGTVANYGYTF	TGTGCCAGCAGTCCCGGGACTGTTGCTAACTATGGCTACACCTTC
TRBV19	NA	NA	TRBJ2-3	CARGPRPRDSTDTQYF	TGTGCCAGGGGCCCTCGCCCTCGGGACAGCACAGATACGCAGTATTTT
TRBV7-8	once	NA	TRBJ2-6	CASTQAGVSGANVLTF	TGTGCCAGCACCCAGGCCGGGGTTTCTGGGGCCAACGTCCTGACTTTC
TRBV5-1	NA	NA	TRBJ1-1	CASNLGRAGTEAFF	TGCGCCAGCAACCTAGGGCGTGCTGGGACTGAAGCTTTCTTT
TRBV9	large	TRBD2	TRBJ2-7	CASSPLVAGASYEQYF	TGTGCCAGCAGCCCCTTGGTAGCGGGGGCCTCCTACGAGCAGTACTTC
TRBV10-3	NA	NA	TRBJ2-5	CAISDKAGQGETQYF	TGTGCCATCAGTGATAAAGCGGGGCAGGGGGAGACCCAGTACTTC
TRBV6-1	NA	NA	TRBJ1-1	CAIMTGMNTEAFF	TGTGCCATTATGACAGGCATGAACACTGAAGCTTTCTTT
TRBV15	once	NA	TRBJ1-3	CATSTTFGKVGNTIYF	TGTGCCACCAGCACTACCTTCGGGAAGGTTGGAAACACCATATATTTT
TRBV5-1	NA	NA	TRBJ2-1	CASSLGLPGNEQFF	TGCGCCAGCAGCTTGGGACTACCGGGCAATGAGCAGTTCTTC
TRBV10-3	few	TRBD1	TRBJ1-3	CAISGPGQTSGNTIYF	TGTGCCATCAGTGGCCCGGGACAGACCTCTGGAAACACCATATATTTT
TRBV14	few	TRBD1	TRBJ1-6	CASSSIGTAPLHF	TGTGCCAGCAGCTCGATTGGGACAGCACCCCTCCACTTT
TRBV7-9	NA	TRBD2	TRBJ2-3	CASSVAGDTQYF	TGTGCCAGCAGCGTAGCGGGAGATACGCAGTATTTT
TRBV7-2	NA	TRBD1	TRBJ2-5	CASSSDRGEETQYF	TGTGCCAGCAGCTCGGACAGGGGGGAAGAGACCCAGTACTTC
TRBV9	NA	NA	TRBJ2-2	CASSVVVGANTGELFF	TGTGCCAGCAGCGTAGTTGTGGGGGCGAACACCGGGGAGCTGTTTTTT
TRBV11-3	NA	TRBD2	TRBJ2-4	CASSLPQKLAGGKNIQYF	TGTGCCAGCAGCTTACCGCAGAAACTAGCGGGGGGGAAAAACATTCAGTACTTC
TRBV27	once	NA	TRBJ2-7	CASRGYSPRDQHYEQYF	TGTGCCAGCAGGGGCTATTCCCCACGGGACCAACACTACGAGCAGTACTTC
TRBV11-3	NA	NA	TRBJ2-5	CASSLEVTETQYF	TGTGCCAGCAGCTTAGAGGTCACAGAGACCCAGTACTTC
TRBV2	NA	NA	TRBJ2-3	CASSPSDTQYF	TGTGCCAGCAGTCCCTCAGATACGCAGTATTTT
TRBV29-1	NA	TRBD1	TRBJ2-7	CSVGDRAEQYF	TGCAGCGTTGGGGACAGGGCCGAGCAGTACTTC
TRBV7-2	NA	NA	TRBJ1-1	CASSLAFPSAEVGTEAFF	TGTGCCAGCAGCTTAGCGTTCCCCTCAGCAGAAGTGGGTACTGAAGCTTTCTTT
TRBV29-1	few	NA	TRBJ2-7	CSVEDTGNEQYF	TGCAGCGTTGAAGACACGGGTAACGAGCAGTACTTC
TRBV30	NA	NA	TRBJ2-3	CAWSHGPDTQYF	TGTGCCTGGAGCCACGGACCTGATACGCAGTATTTT
TRBV30	NA	TRBD2	TRBJ2-5	CASGAHQETQYF	TGTGCCAGCGGGGCGCACCAAGAGACCCAGTACTTC
TRBV30	NA	NA	TRBJ1-4	CAFSGPGEKLFF	TGTGCCTTCTCAGGGCCTGGAGAAAAACTGTTTTTT
TRBV9	NA	TRBD2	TRBJ2-3	CASSVDPSSGGALDTQYF	TGTGCCAGCAGCGTTGACCCCTCTAGCGGGGGGGCCTTAGATACGCAGTATTTT
TRBV19	large	NA	TRBJ2-7	CASSSSPGYEQYF	TGTGCCAGTAGTAGTTCCCCGGGCTACGAGCAGTACTTC
TRBV29-1	NA	NA	TRBJ2-1	CSVESVNEQFF	TGCAGCGTTGAATCAGTCAATGAGCAGTTCTTC
TRBV5-1	NA	TRBD2	TRBJ2-7	CASSTTSGVYEQYF	TGCGCCAGCAGCACAACTAGCGGGGTCTACGAGCAGTACTTC
TRBV11-2	NA	NA	TRBJ2-1	CASSLGRRVIDNEQFF	TGTGCCAGCAGCTTAGGACGCAGGGTAATTGACAATGAGCAGTTCTTC
TRBV30	once	NA	TRBJ2-7	CAWQLVGTTYEQYF	TGTGCCTGGCAATTGGTAGGCACGACCTACGAGCAGTACTTC
TRBV7-2	NA	TRBD2	TRBJ2-1	CASSLTGGPYEQFF	TGTGCCAGCAGCTTAACGGGGGGTCCCTATGAGCAGTTCTTC
TRBV30	NA	NA	TRBJ1-5	CAWSVLDNVEPQHF	TGTGCCTGGAGTGTACTGGATAATGTGGAGCCCCAGCATTTT
TRBV4-1	few	TRBD2	TRBJ2-5	CASSQLASGAQETQYF	TGCGCCAGCAGCCAGCTGGCTAGCGGGGCGCAAGAGACCCAGTACTTC
TRBV7-6	NA	NA	TRBJ2-7	CASSSNPLTGPQYF	TGTGCCAGCAGCTCAAACCCCCTCACAGGGCCGCAGTACTTC
TRBV10-3	NA	TRBD2	TRBJ2-2	CAISPGLAGENTGELFF	TGTGCCATCAGCCCCGGACTAGCGGGGGAGAACACCGGGGAGCTGTTTTTT
TRBV5-1	NA	NA	TRBJ1-2	CASSPGGTQGNHGYTF	TGCGCCAGCAGCCCCGGGGGGACACAGGGTAATCATGGCTACACCTTC